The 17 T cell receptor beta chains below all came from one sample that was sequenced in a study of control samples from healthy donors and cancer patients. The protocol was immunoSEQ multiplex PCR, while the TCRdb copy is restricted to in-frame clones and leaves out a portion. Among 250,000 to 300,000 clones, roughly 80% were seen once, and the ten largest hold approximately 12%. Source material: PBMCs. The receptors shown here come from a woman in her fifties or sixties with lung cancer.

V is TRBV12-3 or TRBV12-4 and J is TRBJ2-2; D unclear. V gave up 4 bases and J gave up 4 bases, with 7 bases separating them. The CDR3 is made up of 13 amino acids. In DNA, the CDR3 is TGTGCCAGCAGTTCCGATAGCACCGGGGAGCTGTTTTTT. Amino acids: CASSSDSTGELFF.

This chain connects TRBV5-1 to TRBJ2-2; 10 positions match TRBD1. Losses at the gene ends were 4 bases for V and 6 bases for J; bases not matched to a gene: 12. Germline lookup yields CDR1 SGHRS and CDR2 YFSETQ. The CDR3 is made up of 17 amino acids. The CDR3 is CASSPSAGDRGPGELFF. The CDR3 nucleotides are TGCGCCAGCAGCCCCTCAGCTGGGGACAGGGGACCCGGGGAGCTGTTTTTT.

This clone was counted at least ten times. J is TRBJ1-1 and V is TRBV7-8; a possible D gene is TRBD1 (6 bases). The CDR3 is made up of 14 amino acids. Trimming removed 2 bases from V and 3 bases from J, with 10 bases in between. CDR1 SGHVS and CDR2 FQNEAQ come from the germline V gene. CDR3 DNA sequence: TGTGCCAGCAGCTTATCTGGGGGCTACACTGAAGCTTTCTTT. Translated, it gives CASSLSGGYTEAFF.

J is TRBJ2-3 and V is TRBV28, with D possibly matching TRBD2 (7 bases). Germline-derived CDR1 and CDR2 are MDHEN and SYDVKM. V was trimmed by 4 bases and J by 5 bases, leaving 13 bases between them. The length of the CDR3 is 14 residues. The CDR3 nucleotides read TGTGCCAGCAGTTCGGGGGGCTTTGTAGATACGCAGTATTTT. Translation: CASSSGGFVDTQYF.

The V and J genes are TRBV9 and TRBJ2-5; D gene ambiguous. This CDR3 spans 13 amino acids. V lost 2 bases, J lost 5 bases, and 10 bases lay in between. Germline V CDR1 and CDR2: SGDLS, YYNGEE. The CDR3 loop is CASSVNMGETQYF. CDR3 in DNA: TGTGCCAGCAGCGTGAATATGGGGGAGACCCAGTACTTC.

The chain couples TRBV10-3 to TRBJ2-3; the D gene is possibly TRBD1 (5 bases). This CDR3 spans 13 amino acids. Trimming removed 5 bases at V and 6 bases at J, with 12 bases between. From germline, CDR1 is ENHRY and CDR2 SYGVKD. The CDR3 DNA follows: TGTGCCATCAGTTTAGGGGAACAGGATACGCAGTATTTT. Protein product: CAISLGEQDTQYF.

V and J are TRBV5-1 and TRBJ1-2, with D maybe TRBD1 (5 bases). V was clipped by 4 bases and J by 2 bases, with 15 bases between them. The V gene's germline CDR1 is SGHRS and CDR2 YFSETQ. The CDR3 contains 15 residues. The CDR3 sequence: CASSPPMTANYGYTF. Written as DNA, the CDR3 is TGCGCCAGCAGCCCCCCCATGACAGCCAACTATGGCTACACCTTC.

The CDR3 DNA reads TGTGCCAGTAGTATTTCTGGCAGGGGTGTGACTGAAGCTTTCTTT. It yields the protein CASSISGRGVTEAFF. The rearrangement uses TRBV19 and TRBJ1-1; maybe TRBD1 (6 bases). The V gene lost 3 bases and the J gene lost 5 bases, with 16 bases spanning the gap. The CDR3 sequence is 15 residues long. Germline CDR1 and CDR2: LNHDA and SQIVND (reference sequence).

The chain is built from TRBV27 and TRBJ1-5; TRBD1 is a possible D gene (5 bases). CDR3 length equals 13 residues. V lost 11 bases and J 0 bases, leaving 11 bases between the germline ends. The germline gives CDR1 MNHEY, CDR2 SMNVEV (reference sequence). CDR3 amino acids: CASGLSSNQPQHF. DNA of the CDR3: TGTGCCTCAGGGCTAAGTAGCAATCAGCCCCAGCATTTT.

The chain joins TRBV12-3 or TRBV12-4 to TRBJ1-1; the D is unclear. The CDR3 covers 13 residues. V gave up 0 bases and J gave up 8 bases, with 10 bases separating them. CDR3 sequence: CASSLALTSEAFF. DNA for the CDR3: TGTGCCAGCAGTTTAGCCCTTACATCAGAAGCTTTCTTT.

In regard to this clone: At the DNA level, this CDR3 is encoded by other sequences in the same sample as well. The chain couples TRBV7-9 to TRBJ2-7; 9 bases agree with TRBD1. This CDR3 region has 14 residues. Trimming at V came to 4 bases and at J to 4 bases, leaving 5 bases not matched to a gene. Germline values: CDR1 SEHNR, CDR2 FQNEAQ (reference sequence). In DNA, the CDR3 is TGTGCCAGCAGCTCATCTGGGACAGGGTACGAGCAGTACTTC. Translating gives CASSSSGTGYEQYF.

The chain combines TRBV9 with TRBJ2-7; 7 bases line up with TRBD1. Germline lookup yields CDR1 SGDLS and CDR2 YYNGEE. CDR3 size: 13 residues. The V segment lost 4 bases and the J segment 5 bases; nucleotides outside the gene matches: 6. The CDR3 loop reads CASSPHQGDEQYF. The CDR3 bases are TGTGCCAGCAGCCCCCACCAGGGGGACGAGCAGTACTTC.

The DNA for the CDR3 is TGTGCCAGCAGCTTGGACGGGGGTCTTCACAACTATGGCTACACCTTC. It yields the protein CASSLDGGLHNYGYTF. The chain recombines TRBV5-6 with TRBJ1-2, with TRBD1 as a possible D gene (5 bases). Trimming shortened V by 0 bases and J by 2 bases, and 14 bases separated the two germline ends. In germline, CDR1 is SGHDT, CDR2 YYEEEE. The CDR3 has 16 amino acids. The variable domain in full, with the rest retrieved from reference TRBV5-6 and TRBJ1-2, is DAGVTQSPTHLIKTRGQQVTLRCSPKSGHDTVSWYQQALGQGPQFIFQYYEEEERQRGNFPDRFSGHQFPNYSSELNVNALLLGDSALYLCASSLDGGLHNYGYTFGSGTRLTVV.

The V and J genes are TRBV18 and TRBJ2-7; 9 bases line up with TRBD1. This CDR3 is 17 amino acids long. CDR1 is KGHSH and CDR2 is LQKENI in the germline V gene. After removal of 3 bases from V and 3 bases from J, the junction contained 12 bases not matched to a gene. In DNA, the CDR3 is TGTGCCAGCTCACCCATATCCGGGACAGGGAACTTCTACGAGCAGTACTTC. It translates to CASSPISGTGNFYEQYF.

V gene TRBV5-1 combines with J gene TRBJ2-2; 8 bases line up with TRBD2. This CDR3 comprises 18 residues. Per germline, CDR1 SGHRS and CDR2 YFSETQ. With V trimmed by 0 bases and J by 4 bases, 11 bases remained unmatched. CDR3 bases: TGCGCCAGCAGCTTGGATCCTTCTGCGGGAGGTACCACCGGGGAGCTGTTTTTT. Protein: CASSLDPSAGGTTGELFF.

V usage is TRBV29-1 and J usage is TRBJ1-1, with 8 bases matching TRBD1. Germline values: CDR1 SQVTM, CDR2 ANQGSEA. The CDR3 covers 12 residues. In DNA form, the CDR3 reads TGCAGTGGACAGGGAGGGGACACTGAAGCTTTCTTT. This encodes CSGQGGDTEAFF.

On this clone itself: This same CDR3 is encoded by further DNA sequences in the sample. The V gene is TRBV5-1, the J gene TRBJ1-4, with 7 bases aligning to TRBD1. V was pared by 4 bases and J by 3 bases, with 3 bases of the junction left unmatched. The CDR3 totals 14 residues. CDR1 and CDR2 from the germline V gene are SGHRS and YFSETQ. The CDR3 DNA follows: TGCGCCAGCAGCCGACAGGGTTCTAATGAAAAACTGTTTTTT. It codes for CASSRQGSNEKLFF.